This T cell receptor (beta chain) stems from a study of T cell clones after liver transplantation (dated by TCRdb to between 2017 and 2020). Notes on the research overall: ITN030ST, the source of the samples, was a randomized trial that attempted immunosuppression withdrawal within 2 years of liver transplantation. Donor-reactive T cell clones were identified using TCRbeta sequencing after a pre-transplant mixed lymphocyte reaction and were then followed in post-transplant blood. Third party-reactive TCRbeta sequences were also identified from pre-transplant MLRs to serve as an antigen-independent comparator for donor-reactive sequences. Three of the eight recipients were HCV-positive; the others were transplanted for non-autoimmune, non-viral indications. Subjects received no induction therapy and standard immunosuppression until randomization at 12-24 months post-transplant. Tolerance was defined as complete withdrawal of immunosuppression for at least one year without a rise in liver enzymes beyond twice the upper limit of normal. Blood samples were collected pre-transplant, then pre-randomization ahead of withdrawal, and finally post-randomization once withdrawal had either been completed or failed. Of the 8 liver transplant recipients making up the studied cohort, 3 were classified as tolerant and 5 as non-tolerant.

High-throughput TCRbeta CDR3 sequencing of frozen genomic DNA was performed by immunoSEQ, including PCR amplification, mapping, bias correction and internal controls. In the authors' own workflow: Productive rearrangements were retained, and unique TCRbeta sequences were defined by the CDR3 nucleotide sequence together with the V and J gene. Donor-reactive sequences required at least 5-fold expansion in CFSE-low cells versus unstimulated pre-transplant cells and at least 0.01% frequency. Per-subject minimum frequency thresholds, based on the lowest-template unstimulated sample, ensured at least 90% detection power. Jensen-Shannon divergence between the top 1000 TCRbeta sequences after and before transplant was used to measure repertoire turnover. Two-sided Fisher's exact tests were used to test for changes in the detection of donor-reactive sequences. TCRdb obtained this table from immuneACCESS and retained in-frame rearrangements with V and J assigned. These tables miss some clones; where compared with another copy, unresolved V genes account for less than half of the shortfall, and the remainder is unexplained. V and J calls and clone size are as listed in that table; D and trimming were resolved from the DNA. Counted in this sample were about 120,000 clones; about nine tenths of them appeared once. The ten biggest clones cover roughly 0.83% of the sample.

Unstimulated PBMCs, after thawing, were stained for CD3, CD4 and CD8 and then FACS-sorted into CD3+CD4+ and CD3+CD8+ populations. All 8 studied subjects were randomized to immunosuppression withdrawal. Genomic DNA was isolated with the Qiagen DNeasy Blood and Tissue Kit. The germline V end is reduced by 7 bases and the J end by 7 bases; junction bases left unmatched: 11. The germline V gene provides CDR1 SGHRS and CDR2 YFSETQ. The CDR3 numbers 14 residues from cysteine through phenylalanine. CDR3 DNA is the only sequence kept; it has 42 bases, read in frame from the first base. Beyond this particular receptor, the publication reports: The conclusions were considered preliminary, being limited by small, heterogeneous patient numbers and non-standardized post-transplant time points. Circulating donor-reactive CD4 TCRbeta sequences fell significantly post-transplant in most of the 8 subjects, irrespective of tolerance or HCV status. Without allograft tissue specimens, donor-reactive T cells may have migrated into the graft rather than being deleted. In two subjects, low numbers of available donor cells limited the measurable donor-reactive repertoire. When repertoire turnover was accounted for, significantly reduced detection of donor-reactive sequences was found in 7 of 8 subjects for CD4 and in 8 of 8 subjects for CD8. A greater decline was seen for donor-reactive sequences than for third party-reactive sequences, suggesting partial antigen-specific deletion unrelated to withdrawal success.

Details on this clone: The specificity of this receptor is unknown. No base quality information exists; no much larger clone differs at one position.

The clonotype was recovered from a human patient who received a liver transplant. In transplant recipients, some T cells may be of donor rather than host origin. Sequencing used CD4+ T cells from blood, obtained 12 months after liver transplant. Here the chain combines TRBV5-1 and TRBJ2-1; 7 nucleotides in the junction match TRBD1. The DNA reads TGCGCCAGCGGTCCCGGCGACAGGGAGAATGAGCAGTTCTTC. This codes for CASGPGDRENEQFF.